A selection of T cell receptor beta chains follows, all from one sample in a study of blood T cell repertoires in COVID-19. Libraries were prepared by immunoSEQ multiplex PCR; TCRdb keeps only in-frame clonotypes and omits some of them. The sample has fewer than 350,000 clones; 81% are singletons. Sequenced material: peripheral blood. These receptors were collected from a woman aged 60 to 75 with active or convalescent COVID-19. The CDR3 runs from the conserved cysteine through the conserved F or W. Fields, in order: clone size, J gene, D gene, V gene, CDR3 protein, CDR3 DNA. D genes are given only for firm matches. A clone size is listed for some rows: how often the clone was seen (once, few, many), or a class if it is expanded.

size: -
J: TRBJ2-7
D: TRBD1
V: TRBV5-1
CDR3: CASSSGTVGYEQYF
DNA: TGCGCCAGCAGCTCAGGGACAGTAGGATACGAGCAGTACTTC

size: -
J: TRBJ1-2
D: -
V: TRBV19
CDR3: CASTRTERGYGYTF
DNA: TGTGCCAGTACCCGGACAGAAAGGGGCTATGGCTACACCTTC

size: few
J: TRBJ1-1
D: -
V: TRBV19
CDR3: CASSATAGTEAFF
DNA: TGTGCCAGTAGTGCGACAGCAGGCACTGAAGCTTTCTTT

size: few
J: TRBJ1-4
D: -
V: TRBV19
CDR3: CASSISAGDEKLFF
DNA: TGTGCCAGTAGTATATCTGCAGGGGATGAAAAACTGTTTTTT

size: -
J: TRBJ1-1
D: TRBD1
V: TRBV30
CDR3: CAWSVAGTGKAFF
DNA: TGTGCCTGGAGTGTCGCGGGGACAGGGAAAGCTTTCTTT

size: few
J: TRBJ1-5
D: -
V: TRBV2
CDR3: CASRVTPNQPQHF
DNA: TGTGCCAGCAGAGTGACACCTAATCAGCCCCAGCATTTT

size: once
J: TRBJ2-1
D: TRBD2
V: TRBV12-3/TRBV12-4
CDR3: CATGRGAYNEQFF
DNA: TGTGCCACCGGGAGGGGGGCCTACAATGAGCAGTTCTTC

size: -
J: TRBJ1-2
D: TRBD1
V: TRBV7-9
CDR3: CASSLGGDSFYGYTF
DNA: TGTGCCAGCAGCTTAGGGGGGGACAGCTTCTATGGCTACACCTTC

size: -
J: TRBJ2-5
D: TRBD2
V: TRBV6-5
CDR3: CASTRGGGETQYF
DNA: TGTGCCAGCACCCGTGGGGGGGGAGAGACCCAGTACTTC

size: -
J: TRBJ1-2
D: -
V: TRBV19
CDR3: CAGTGYTF
DNA: TGTGCCGGGACAGGCTACACCTTC

size: -
J: TRBJ1-6
D: -
V: TRBV6-2/TRBV6-3
CDR3: CASSYWQDNNSPLHF
DNA: TGTGCCAGCAGTTACTGGCAGGATAATAATTCACCCCTCCACTTT

size: -
J: TRBJ1-1
D: -
V: TRBV29-1
CDR3: CSVDTPNTEAFF
DNA: TGCAGCGTTGATACACCGAACACTGAAGCTTTCTTT

size: -
J: TRBJ2-7
D: -
V: TRBV3-1/TRBV3-2
CDR3: CASSQDTQGTYEQYF
DNA: TGTGCCAGCAGCCAAGATACCCAGGGGACCTACGAGCAGTACTTC

size: -
J: TRBJ2-5
D: -
V: TRBV7-9
CDR3: CASSLVGGTQETQYF
DNA: TGTGCCAGCAGCTTAGTGGGGGGGACACAAGAGACCCAGTACTTC

size: -
J: TRBJ2-7
D: -
V: TRBV19
CDR3: CASSMSPWSDEQYF
DNA: TGTGCCAGTAGTATGAGTCCATGGTCGGACGAGCAGTACTTC

size: -
J: TRBJ2-7
D: TRBD1
V: TRBV5-1
CDR3: CASSLEGMGQGFDEQYF
DNA: TGCGCCAGCAGCTTGGAGGGTATGGGACAGGGTTTCGACGAGCAGTACTTC

size: -
J: TRBJ1-6
D: -
V: TRBV19
CDR3: CASSIVPDSPLHF
DNA: TGTGCCAGTAGTATAGTCCCTGATTCACCCCTCCACTTT

size: once
J: TRBJ2-2
D: TRBD2
V: TRBV6-6
CDR3: CASRNSGTSRTGELFF
DNA: TGTGCCAGCAGAAACTCCGGGACTAGCAGGACCGGGGAGCTGTTTTTT

size: few
J: TRBJ1-2
D: TRBD1
V: TRBV27
CDR3: CASSGGQGVNYGYTF
DNA: TGTGCCAGCAGTGGGGGACAGGGGGTGAACTATGGCTACACCTTC

size: -
J: TRBJ1-3
D: TRBD1
V: TRBV9
CDR3: CASSITGDSGNTIYF
DNA: TGTGCCAGCAGCATAACAGGGGATTCTGGAAACACCATATATTTT

size: many
J: TRBJ1-3
D: -
V: TRBV12-5
CDR3: CASGLGHPGNTIYF
DNA: TGTGCTAGTGGTTTAGGACATCCTGGAAACACCATATATTTT

size: -
J: TRBJ1-6
D: TRBD1
V: TRBV4-3
CDR3: CASSQRNRGPNSPLHF
DNA: TGCGCCAGCAGCCAGAGAAACAGGGGGCCAAATTCACCCCTCCACTTT

size: -
J: TRBJ1-2
D: TRBD1
V: TRBV19
CDR3: CASSIDPEGAPYGYTF
DNA: TGTGCCAGTAGTATAGATCCGGAGGGGGCACCCTATGGCTACACCTTC

size: -
J: TRBJ2-2
D: -
V: TRBV4-3
CDR3: CASSQGYTTNTGELFF
DNA: TGCGCCAGCAGCCAAGGCTACACTACGAACACCGGGGAGCTGTTTTTT

size: -
J: TRBJ1-2
D: TRBD1
V: TRBV5-5
CDR3: CASSYGQGRGYGYTF
DNA: TGTGCCAGCAGTTACGGACAGGGGAGAGGCTATGGCTACACCTTC

size: -
J: TRBJ1-2
D: TRBD1
V: TRBV20-1
CDR3: CSASTGGAYGYTF
DNA: TGCAGTGCAAGTACAGGGGGCGCCTATGGCTACACCTTC

size: few
J: TRBJ1-6
D: -
V: TRBV30
CDR3: CAWRETPAAYNSPLHF
DNA: TGTGCCTGGAGAGAGACACCGGCAGCCTATAATTCACCCCTCCACTTT

size: -
J: TRBJ1-1
D: -
V: TRBV5-6
CDR3: CASSWRSTAQNTEAFF
DNA: TGTGCCAGCAGCTGGAGGTCTACGGCCCAGAACACTGAAGCTTTCTTT

size: -
J: TRBJ1-4
D: -
V: TRBV7-2
CDR3: CASSLFAGASEKLFF
DNA: TGTGCCAGCAGCTTATTTGCAGGGGCTAGTGAAAAACTGTTTTTT

size: once
J: TRBJ2-4
D: TRBD1
V: TRBV3-1/TRBV3-2
CDR3: CASSRGDRVRAAKNIQYF
DNA: TGTGCCAGCAGCCGGGGGGACAGGGTCCGGGCGGCCAAAAACATTCAGTACTTC

size: -
J: TRBJ2-3
D: TRBD2
V: TRBV2
CDR3: CASTASGGANTQYF
DNA: TGTGCCAGCACTGCTAGCGGGGGGGCAAATACGCAGTATTTT

size: -
J: TRBJ1-1
D: TRBD1
V: TRBV5-1
CDR3: CASSFKIGTGRNTEAFF
DNA: TGCGCCAGCAGCTTCAAAATAGGGACAGGGAGGAACACTGAAGCTTTCTTT

size: -
J: TRBJ2-5
D: -
V: TRBV12-3/TRBV12-4
CDR3: CASRVRGGKTQYF
DNA: TGTGCCAGCAGGGTGAGGGGGGGTAAAACCCAGTACTTC

size: -
J: TRBJ2-2
D: TRBD1
V: TRBV10-3
CDR3: CAISESKTGGNTGELFF
DNA: TGTGCCATCAGTGAGTCGAAGACAGGGGGCAACACCGGGGAGCTGTTTTTT

size: -
J: TRBJ1-6
D: -
V: TRBV7-9
CDR3: CASSLVQGSSYNSPLHF
DNA: TGTGCCAGCAGCTTGGTCCAGGGGAGCTCCTATAATTCACCCCTCCACTTT

size: few
J: TRBJ1-2
D: -
V: TRBV11-2
CDR3: CASSLEASYGYTF
DNA: TGTGCCAGCAGCTTAGAGGCCAGCTATGGCTACACCTTC

size: -
J: TRBJ2-3
D: -
V: TRBV7-3
CDR3: CASSPSNGLDTQYF
DNA: TGTGCCAGCAGCCCCTCGAACGGACTAGATACGCAGTATTTT

size: few
J: TRBJ2-1
D: -
V: TRBV5-1
CDR3: CASGPDRPSYNEQFF
DNA: TGCGCCAGCGGTCCTGACAGACCAAGCTACAATGAGCAGTTCTTC

size: -
J: TRBJ2-7
D: -
V: TRBV10-1
CDR3: CASSELQGRQYF
DNA: TGCGCCAGCAGTGAGTTACAGGGTAGGCAGTACTTC

size: -
J: TRBJ2-7
D: -
V: TRBV4-2
CDR3: CASSQAGGATYEQYF
DNA: TGTGCCAGCAGCCAAGCTGGCGGGGCAACCTACGAGCAGTACTTC

size: -
J: TRBJ2-3
D: TRBD2
V: TRBV9
CDR3: CASSAASGLTDTQYF
DNA: TGTGCCAGCAGCGCGGCTAGCGGATTGACAGATACGCAGTATTTT

size: -
J: TRBJ2-7
D: TRBD1
V: TRBV13
CDR3: CASSLRQGVIYEQYF
DNA: TGTGCCAGCAGCTTAAGACAGGGGGTTATCTACGAGCAGTACTTC

size: -
J: TRBJ2-7
D: -
V: TRBV7-9
CDR3: CASSLGTAGSYEQYF
DNA: TGTGCCAGCAGCTTAGGGACAGCCGGCTCCTACGAGCAGTACTTC

size: -
J: TRBJ1-1
D: TRBD1
V: TRBV11-1
CDR3: CASSRSAGGRTEAFF
DNA: TGTGCCAGCAGCCGAAGCGCAGGGGGCCGGACTGAAGCTTTCTTT

size: -
J: TRBJ1-3
D: -
V: TRBV30
CDR3: CAWSVHGGGNTIYF
DNA: TGTGCCTGGAGTGTACACGGAGGTGGAAACACCATATATTTT

size: -
J: TRBJ1-1
D: -
V: TRBV7-2
CDR3: CASSLGGGWGAFF
DNA: TGTGCCAGCAGCTTGGGAGGAGGGTGGGGAGCTTTCTTT

size: -
J: TRBJ2-1
D: TRBD2
V: TRBV5-8
CDR3: CASSSFSGLAGGRLYNEQFF
DNA: TGTGCCAGCAGCTCTTTCTCCGGACTAGCGGGGGGCCGGCTCTACAATGAGCAGTTCTTC

size: -
J: TRBJ1-1
D: TRBD1
V: TRBV6-5
CDR3: CASSKTGWNTEAFF
DNA: TGTGCCAGCAGTAAGACAGGGTGGAACACTGAAGCTTTCTTT

size: -
J: TRBJ2-2
D: TRBD2
V: TRBV18
CDR3: CASSPAISGGHELFF
DNA: TGTGCCAGCTCACCGGCTATTAGCGGGGGCCACGAGCTGTTTTTT

size: -
J: TRBJ2-7
D: -
V: TRBV3-1/TRBV3-2
CDR3: CASSLQPGAYEQYF
DNA: TGTGCCAGCAGCCTCCAGCCGGGGGCCTACGAGCAGTACTTC

size: -
J: TRBJ2-1
D: -
V: TRBV7-6
CDR3: CASSLASSSYNEQFF
DNA: TGTGCCAGCAGCTTAGCTTCGAGCTCCTACAATGAGCAGTTCTTC

size: once
J: TRBJ2-7
D: -
V: TRBV4-1
CDR3: CASSPWRGEDEQYF
DNA: TGCGCCAGCAGCCCATGGCGGGGCGAGGACGAGCAGTACTTC

size: -
J: TRBJ2-1
D: -
V: TRBV11-2
CDR3: CASSLRQSGDEQFF
DNA: TGTGCCAGCAGCCTTAGACAATCGGGGGATGAGCAGTTCTTC

size: -
J: TRBJ1-1
D: -
V: TRBV5-1
CDR3: CASSLSYTGNTEAFF
DNA: TGCGCCAGCAGCTTGTCATACACGGGGAACACTGAAGCTTTCTTT

size: few
J: TRBJ1-2
D: -
V: TRBV5-4
CDR3: CASSFPGDDGYTF
DNA: TGTGCCAGCAGCTTCCCAGGGGACGATGGCTACACCTTC